The 10 T cell receptor beta chains below were found in one sample sequenced in a study of T-cell memory formation after mild COVID-19. TCRdb reprocessed the 5' RACE reads with MiXCR, giving one entry per CDR3 protein. The table includes a few hundred thousand distinct CDR3 sequences, around 15% detected once. Sample: PBMCs or a T cell subset sorted from them (not recorded which). The receptors were sampled from a man between 18 and 29 years old who had mild COVID-19 (a few samples of this study predate the infection). Cell type and time point are not known.

Only a few counts were recorded for this clonotype. The genes are TRBV7-8 and TRBJ1-6, with 11 nucleotides matching TRBD1. V lost 5 bases to trimming and J lost 10 bases; unmatched junction nucleotides: 7. The CDR3 runs to 15 residues. Germline-derived CDR1 and CDR2 are SGHVS and FQNEAQ. This CDR3 is CASSTAGTGGSPLHF. CDR3 sequence (DNA): TGTGCCAGCAGCACTGCCGGGACAGGGGGATCACCCCTCCACTTT.

The sample holds a few counts of this clonotype. The V gene is TRBV6-5, the J gene TRBJ2-4; 7 bases are shared with TRBD1. After removal of 4 bases from V and 10 bases from J, the junction contained 13 bases not matched to a gene. CDR3 length: 15 amino acids. CDR1 MNHEY and CDR2 SVGAGI come from the germline V gene. This chain's CDR3 is CASSWTSGTAQIQYF. The CDR3 DNA follows: TGTGCCAGCAGTTGGACTTCTGGGACAGCACAAATTCAGTACTTC.

The chain joins TRBV7-3 to TRBJ2-7; D ambiguous. The CDR3 extends over 12 amino acids. Germline-derived CDR1 and CDR2 are SGHTA and FQGTGA. V was trimmed by 2 bases and J by 6 bases, leaving 8 bases between them. CDR3 coding DNA: TGTGCCAGCAGCTTAGTTGGGTTCGAGCAGTACGTC. Its protein is CASSLVGFEQYV.

At least ten counts were recorded for this clonotype. The gene calls are TRBV5-1 and TRBJ2-1; D remains ambiguous. The germline CDR1 and CDR2 sequences are SGHRS and YFSETQ. The CDR3 consists of 14 residues. V was pared by 3 bases and J by 1 base, with 8 bases between. In nucleotides, the CDR3 is TGCGCCAGCAGCTCTACAGCTTCCTACAATGAGCAGTTCTTC. Translating it yields CASSSTASYNEQFF.

A remark on this clonotype: A junction boundary mismatches the germline segment, possibly from a read error. The chain links TRBV5-5 to TRBJ2-2, with D perhaps assigned TRBD1 or TRBD2 (5 bases each). CDR3 length: 14 amino acids. Germline loops: CDR1 SGHKS, CDR2 YYEKEE (reference sequence). CDR3 region: CAISLQRGHGELFF. The CDR3 DNA follows: TGTGCCATCAGCTTGCAGAGGGGTCACGGGGAGCTGTTTTTT.

This clonotype was detected only a few times. J is TRBJ1-1 and V is TRBV7-9; a possible D gene is TRBD1 (6 bases). The V and J ends lost 3 bases and 6 bases respectively, with 17 bases between them. This CDR3 has 15 amino acids. Germline V gives CDR1 SEHNR, CDR2 FQNEAQ (reference sequence). The CDR3 is CASSFRGSEEAEAFF. The CDR3 DNA sequence: TGTGCCAGCAGCTTTAGGGGGTCGGAGGAGGCTGAAGCTTTCTTT.

This chain uses TRBV15 with TRBJ2-2; TRBD1 is a possible D gene (6 bases). The germline gives CDR1 LNHNV, CDR2 YYDKDF (reference sequence). This CDR3 comprises 15 residues. Trimming left V 3 bases short and J 6 bases short, with 14 bases between. The CDR3 DNA follows: TGTGCCACCAGCAGGGATGACAGGCCCTCCGGGGAGCTGTTTTTT. Translating gives CATSRDDRPSGELFF.

This sequence joins TRBV7-2 and TRBJ1-1; D unresolved. The germline gives CDR1 SGHTA, CDR2 FQGNSA. V was pared by 8 bases and J by 4 bases, with 20 bases between. The CDR3 contains 15 residues. CDR3 protein: CASHSGLTRGTEAFF. The CDR3 nucleotides read TGTGCCAGCCATTCAGGCCTGACCCGGGGCACTGAAGCTTTCTTT.

This chain joins TRBV25-1 and TRBJ1-6, with 7 bases lining up with TRBD1. CDR3 length: 16 residues. CDR1 is MGHDK and CDR2 is SYGVNS in the germline V gene. The ends lost 9 bases at V and 8 bases at J; junction bases unmatched: 16. For the CDR3, the DNA is TGTGCCAGAAACCCAAGCCGTGGGACAGCAGATTCACCCCTCCACTTT. Translating gives CARNPSRGTADSPLHF.

This clonotype occurred many times. The chain uses TRBV6-6 and TRBJ2-1; D perhaps matches TRBD1 (6 bases). The CDR3 is 13 residues long. Germline loops: CDR1 MNHNY, CDR2 SVGAGI (reference sequence). Trimming removed 6 bases from V and 5 bases from J, with 11 bases in between. The CDR3 is CASSGTPHNEQFF. CDR3 nucleotide sequence: TGTGCCAGCAGCGGGACACCCCACAATGAGCAGTTCTTC.